Listed below are T cell receptor beta chains from one sample, sequenced in a study of memory CD4+ T cells and cytomegalovirus serostatus. The method was immunoSEQ multiplex PCR; TCRdb's version includes in-frame clones alone and lacks a portion of them. In the table there are approximately 61,000 clones, 80% of which are singletons. The sequencing sample was made of memory CD4+ T cells from blood. These receptors all come from an adult in good health and CMV-seronegative. Some clones in this sample may be carry-over from other donors' samples. Each CDR3 is given with its conserved first and last residue. A D gene is named only where the DNA matches it firmly. For some rows the clone size is stated as once, few or many, or as a class when expanded; others skip it.

j_call v_call d_call clone_size cdr3_nt cdr3_aa
TRBJ2-7 TRBV28 TRBD2 NA TGTGCCAGCAGTACCCTCGGACGTTTCGGGAGGCCTTCCTACGAGCAGTACTTC CASSTLGRFGRPSYEQYF
TRBJ2-1 TRBV7-3 TRBD1 NA TGTGCCAGCAGCTTAATGGGACAGCGAGGGGCCAATGAGCAGTTCTTC CASSLMGQRGANEQFF
TRBJ1-2 TRBV2 NA NA TGTGCCAGCAGAGGACAGCCGTATGGCTACACCTTC CASRGQPYGYTF
TRBJ1-6 TRBV30 TRBD1 NA TGTGCCTGGAGGCCTGGACAGGGTTTGCCCCTCCACTTT CAWRPGQGLPLHF
TRBJ1-3 TRBV7-9 NA NA TGTGCCAGCGGCGCAAACTCTGGAAACACCATATATTTT CASGANSGNTIYF
TRBJ2-2 TRBV7-8 NA NA TGTGCCAGCAGCTTAAGACTATTTAACACCGGGGAGCTGTTTTTT CASSLRLFNTGELFF
TRBJ1-5 TRBV28 NA NA TGTGCCAGCAGAGATGGGGGGGCAGGATATAGCAATCAGCCCCAGCATTTT CASRDGGAGYSNQPQHF
TRBJ1-2 TRBV5-1 TRBD1 once TGCGCCAGCAGGGCCGGGACAGAAGCTAAGGGCTACACCTTC CASRAGTEAKGYTF
TRBJ2-7 TRBV10-1 NA NA TGCGCCAGCAGTATCTGGCAGGGACCCTACGAGCAGTACTTC CASSIWQGPYEQYF
TRBJ1-4 TRBV30 NA NA TGTGCCTGGAGTATCACAACTAATGAAAAACTGTTTTTT CAWSITTNEKLFF
TRBJ1-6 TRBV4-3 NA NA TGCGCCAGCAGCCAAGACCCCTATCGGAATTCACCCCTCCACTTT CASSQDPYRNSPLHF
TRBJ2-1 TRBV4-1 TRBD1 NA TGCGCCAGCAGAACCCCGGGACAGGGACAGGGTGAGCAGTTCTTC CASRTPGQGQGEQFF
TRBJ2-7 TRBV4-1 TRBD1 NA TGCGCCAGCAGCCAAGCCTTTCGTGAACAGGGGGGCTACGAGCAGTACTTC CASSQAFREQGGYEQYF
TRBJ2-2 TRBV6-1 NA NA TGTGCCAGCAGTGAAGGGAGAACAGTTAGATTGAACACCGGGGAGCTGTTTTTT CASSEGRTVRLNTGELFF
TRBJ2-1 TRBV5-1 TRBD2 NA TGCGCCAGCAGCTCCCCCACTAGCGGGAGCAGGAGTGAGCAGTTCTTC CASSSPTSGSRSEQFF
TRBJ2-7 TRBV2 TRBD1 NA TGTGCCAGCAGTGACGCCGGGACAGGGTACAACGAGCAGTACTTC CASSDAGTGYNEQYF